One sample yielded the 23 T cell receptor beta chains listed below, sequenced in a study of response to subunit inactivated influenza vaccine. TCRdb passed the RT-PCR reads through MiXCR, listing each CDR3 protein once. The data contain about 700,000 distinct CDR3 sequences, about 15% of them singletons. This specimen consisted of PBMCs from blood, obtained around 15 days before vaccination. The receptors come from a man aged 45-65 years who received an inactivated influenza vaccine.

This clonotype came up many times. The CDR3 reads CASSEFGTGSKNIQYF. The CDR3 DNA reads as TGTGCCAGCAGTGAATTTGGGACAGGGTCCAAAAACATTCAGTACTTC. The rearrangement links TRBV25-1 to TRBJ2-4, with 9 bases fitting TRBD1. The CDR3 length is 16 residues. Trimming cost V 1 base and J 2 bases; bases outside gene matches: 3. The germline V gene encodes CDR1 MGHDK and CDR2 SYGVNS.

CDR3 sequence: CASSVAGSGFAEQYF. In DNA, the CDR3 is TGTGCCAGCAGCGTAGCAGGTAGTGGGTTTGCCGAGCAGTACTTC. This sequence joins TRBV9 and TRBJ2-7; D is unclear. V lost 0 bases to trimming and J lost 6 bases, with 16 bases between them. The germline V gene has CDR1 SGDLS and CDR2 YYNGEE. This CDR3 comprises 15 residues.

This clonotype was counted only a few times. This rearrangement joins TRBV5-1 to TRBJ1-3, with D unclear. CDR1 SGHRS and CDR2 YFSETQ come from the germline V gene. Between the trimmed V and J ends, which lost 4 bases and 0 bases, there was a span of 11 bases. The CDR3 is 15 residues long. In nucleotides, the CDR3 is TGCGCCAGCAGCGCACTGGGGATCTCTGGAAACACCATATATTTT. As protein: CASSALGISGNTIYF.

A few counts support this clonotype. The chain couples TRBV30 to TRBJ2-5; no firm D call. Germline V gene data show CDR1 as GTSNPN and CDR2 as SVGIG (reference sequence). The CDR3 loop spans 15 amino acids. V was shortened by 0 bases and J by 5 bases, with 16 bases between the two germline ends. The CDR3 protein is CAWSVGSFRWETQYF. CDR3 coding DNA: TGTGCCTGGAGTGTTGGCTCCTTCAGGTGGGAGACCCAGTACTTC. The full variable domain, in which reference TRBV30 and TRBJ2-5 provide the parts outside the CDR3, is SQTIHQWPATLVQPVGSPLSLECTVEGTSNPNLYWYRQAAGRGLQLLFYSVGIGQISSEVPQNLSASRPQDRQFILSSKKLLLSDSGFYLCAWSVGSFRWETQYFGPGTRLLVL.

The chain joins TRBV20-1 to TRBJ2-7, with 8 positions matching TRBD2. V was pared by 0 bases and J by 3 bases, with 10 bases of the junction left unmatched. The CDR3 is 16 residues long. Germline V gives CDR1 DFQATT, CDR2 SNEGSKA (reference sequence). CDR3 sequence reads: CSARDPGLAGDYEQYF. In nucleotides, the CDR3 is TGCAGTGCTAGAGATCCGGGTCTAGCGGGCGACTACGAGCAGTACTTC.

The chain has TRBV18 and TRBJ1-2, with a tentative D call TRBD1 (5 bases). Trimming stripped 2 bases from V and 3 bases from J, with 10 bases between. Germline assignment: CDR1 KGHSH and CDR2 LQKENI. This CDR3 is 14 amino acids long. CDR3 in amino acids: CASSPGALDYGYTF. In DNA form, the CDR3 reads TGTGCCAGCTCACCAGGGGCGCTTGACTATGGCTACACCTTC.

This clonotype was observed a few times. The chain uses TRBV24-1 and TRBJ1-5, with TRBD1 as a possible D gene (6 bases). Trimming stripped 3 bases from V and 3 bases from J, with 8 bases between. This CDR3 contains 14 residues. Germline loops: CDR1 KGHDR, CDR2 SFDVKD. CDR3 sequence reads: CATSDGQINQPQHF. In DNA, the CDR3 is TGTGCCACCAGTGATGGACAGATCAATCAGCCCCAGCATTTT.

This clonotype was seen a few times. The chain couples TRBV29-1 to TRBJ1-3; TRBD1 matches 7 bases. Trimming took 8 bases from V and 0 from J; bases not matched to a gene: 7. CDR1 and CDR2 (germline): SQVTM, ANQGSEA. The CDR3 sequence is 14 residues long. The CDR3 spells CSTRDSVSGNTIYF. CDR3 sequence (DNA): TGCAGCACCCGGGACAGTGTCTCTGGAAACACCATATATTTT.

This clonotype appeared a few times. The genes are TRBV5-1 and TRBJ2-2; D call uncertain. Trimming removed 5 bases at V and 2 bases at J, with 10 bases between. The CDR3 loop spans 14 amino acids. Germline lookup yields CDR1 SGHRS and CDR2 YFSETQ. The CDR3 here is CASRETTNTGELFF. In nucleotides, the CDR3 is TGCGCCAGCAGAGAGACAACCAACACCGGGGAGCTGTTTTTT.

This clonotype was seen a handful of times. The chain joins TRBV7-9 to TRBJ1-1; D is unresolved. The V and J ends lost 5 bases and 5 bases respectively, with 9 bases between them. The CDR3 is 12 amino acids. Germline V CDR1 and CDR2: SEHNR, FQNEAQ (reference sequence). CDR3: CASSMGETEAFF. CDR3 bases: TGTGCCAGCAGCATGGGAGAGACTGAAGCTTTCTTT.

This clonotype was detected ten times or more. The chain recombines TRBV20-1 with TRBJ2-3, with 7 bases lining up with TRBD2. Losses at the gene ends were 2 bases for V and 6 bases for J; bases not matched to a gene: 8. Germline-derived CDR1 and CDR2 are DFQATT and SNEGSKA (reference sequence). The CDR3 contains 14 residues. CDR3: CSARKSGTTDTQYF. The CDR3 DNA sequence: TGCAGTGCTAGAAAATCCGGGACTACGGATACGCAGTATTTT.

CDR3 amino acids: CASSKERGAYNEQFF. In nucleotides, the CDR3 is TGTGCCAGCAGCAAAGAGCGGGGGGCCTACAATGAGCAGTTCTTC. This chain connects TRBV11-2 to TRBJ2-1, with 9 bases fitting TRBD2. This CDR3 region has 15 residues. Germline CDR1 reads SGHAT; CDR2 reads FQNNGV. The V gene end was trimmed by 5 bases and the J gene end by 2 bases; junction bases not matched to a gene: 4.

The chain recombines TRBV20-1 with TRBJ2-1, with D possibly being TRBD2 (6 bases). The germline CDR1 and CDR2 sequences are DFQATT and SNEGSKA (reference sequence). The CDR3 consists of 15 residues. Trimming took 0 bases from V and 8 from J, leaving 17 bases between them. For the CDR3, the DNA is TGCAGTGCTAGAGATCGCGGGGTATTTCTGCATGAGCAGTTCTTC. It yields the protein CSARDRGVFLHEQFF.

The sample holds a few counts of this clonotype. The chain joins TRBV12-3 or TRBV12-4 to TRBJ2-2, with D possibly being TRBD2 (5 bases). The CDR3 loop spans 17 amino acids. Between the trimmed V and J ends, which lost 3 bases and 4 bases, there was a span of 18 bases. The CDR3 region is CASSLGLGEVTTGELFF. The CDR3 DNA reads TGTGCCAGCAGTTTGGGCCTCGGGGAAGTAACCACCGGGGAGCTGTTTTTT.

The V and J genes are TRBV14 and TRBJ2-7; 9 bases match TRBD1. The CDR3 runs 15 residues. Germline V gene sequence: CDR1 SGHDN, CDR2 FVKESK. The V and J ends lost 4 bases and 2 bases, in that order; junction bases with no gene match: 6. DNA of the CDR3: TGTGCCAGCAGCCGAACCGGGACAGGGACCTACGAGCAGTACTTC. Protein sequence: CASSRTGTGTYEQYF.

This clonotype was seen at least ten times. V gene TRBV20-1 combines with J gene TRBJ2-3; perhaps TRBD1 as D (6 bases). V was trimmed by 5 bases and J by 2 bases, leaving 11 bases between them. This CDR3 spans 13 amino acids. Germline CDR1 DFQATT, CDR2 SNEGSKA (reference sequence). The CDR3 protein is CSAVRQVTDTQYF. CDR3 DNA sequence: TGCAGTGCTGTCCGACAGGTCACAGATACGCAGTATTTT.

J is TRBJ2-7 and V is TRBV7-2; 7 positions match TRBD2. From germline, CDR1 is SGHTA and CDR2 FQGNSA. With 2 bases clipped from V and 4 bases from J, the junction kept 11 bases outside the gene matches. This CDR3 has 16 residues. CDR3 region: CASSLNGGGGWYEQYF. The CDR3 coding sequence is TGTGCCAGCAGCTTAAATGGCGGCGGGGGTTGGTACGAGCAGTACTTC.

This clonotype was detected ten times or more. The chain combines TRBV29-1 with TRBJ2-7; 16 positions match TRBD2. V shed 5 bases, J shed 3 bases, and the junction held 16 bases outside the gene matches. The CDR3 runs 19 residues. Per the germline V gene, CDR1 is SQVTM and CDR2 is ANQGSEA. The CDR3 protein is CSVRQGPPGLAGGNYEQYF. The CDR3 DNA is TGCAGCGTTCGACAGGGGCCTCCGGGACTAGCGGGGGGGAACTACGAGCAGTACTTC.

This clonotype was counted many times. The chain combines TRBV6-2 or TRBV6-3 with TRBJ2-7; TRBD1 might be the D (7 bases). This CDR3 has 14 amino acids. Germline V gene data show CDR1 as MNHEY and CDR2 as SVGEGT. V lost 6 bases and J 8 bases, leaving 20 bases between the germline ends. CDR3 loop: CASRHLTGRLKQYF. The CDR3 nucleotides are TGTGCCAGCAGACATTTGACAGGGAGGTTGAAGCAGTACTTC.

The chain combines TRBV3-1 with TRBJ2-1, with D maybe TRBD1 (6 bases). CDR1 is LGHDT, CDR2 YNNKEL, per germline (reference sequence). The germline V and J ends were trimmed by 3 bases and 4 bases, with 19 bases remaining between them. This CDR3 has 17 amino acids. CDR3 DNA: TGTGCCAGCAGCCACGACCTCCGGACAGCTATATACAATGAGCAGTTCTTC. Translating gives CASSHDLRTAIYNEQFF.

This clonotype was counted ten times or more. The rearrangement links TRBV10-3 to TRBJ2-1; D unresolved. The V gene's germline CDR1 is ENHRY and CDR2 SYGVKD. The V end lost 8 bases, the J end lost 10 bases, and 12 bases lay between the germline ends. CDR3 size: 11 residues. The CDR3 sequence: CAIGNLKEQFF. In DNA form, the CDR3 reads TGTGCCATCGGGAATCTAAAGGAGCAGTTCTTC.

The chain recombines TRBV15 with TRBJ1-5; 9 bases fit TRBD1. With V trimmed by 0 bases and J by 5 bases, 11 bases remained unmatched. Germline assignment: CDR1 LNHNV and CDR2 YYDKDF (reference sequence). The CDR3 has 18 amino acids. CDR3 DNA: TGTGCCACCAGCAGAGATCTGACTGGGGACAGGGAATATCAGCCCCAGCATTTT. This codes for CATSRDLTGDREYQPQHF.

This clonotype has a count of ten or more. This chain connects TRBV4-2 to TRBJ2-7; TRBD2 matches at 8 bases. This CDR3 is 15 amino acids long. CDR1 is LGHNA and CDR2 is YNFKEQ in the germline V gene. With 0 bases clipped from V and 0 bases from J, the junction kept 1 base outside the gene matches. CDR3 sequence reads: CASSQDTSGSYEQYF. The DNA for the CDR3 is TGTGCCAGCAGCCAAGATACTAGCGGCTCCTACGAGCAGTACTTC.